A single sample gave rise to the 27 T cell receptor beta chains below, sequenced in a study of cytomegalovirus exposure and HLA in healthy donors. Using immunoSEQ multiplex PCR, the repertoire was profiled, and TCRdb retains in-frame clones only, with some absent. The sample yields approximately 220,000 clones, around nine tenths seen once. The source material was PBMCs. Receptors originate from a man aged 18 to 35 in good health and CMV-seronegative.

The chain combines TRBV2 with TRBJ2-3; D is unclear. The CDR3 is 14 residues long. Trimming took off 3 bases at V and 2 bases at J, with 9 bases between the two ends. Per germline, CDR1 SNHLY and CDR2 FYNNEI. In nucleotides, the CDR3 is TGTGCCAGCAGTGAGGCTACTATCACAGATACGCAGTATTTT. Translation: CASSEATITDTQYF.

The chain combines TRBV29-1 with TRBJ1-2, with D possibly TRBD1 on 5 matching bases. From germline, CDR1 is SQVTM and CDR2 ANQGSEA. Between the trimmed V and J ends, which lost 4 bases and 4 bases, there was a span of 13 bases. CDR3 length equals 13 residues. This CDR3 reads CSVGLSGGYGYTF. As DNA, the CDR3 is TGCAGCGTTGGCTTATCCGGGGGCTATGGCTACACCTTC.

The CDR3 DNA is TGTGCCAGCAGTGAAAGGGGTAGCAGAATCACAGATACGCAGTATTTT. It codes for CASSERGSRITDTQYF. The rearrangement joins TRBV6-1 to TRBJ2-3; possibly TRBD1 for D (5 bases). V shed 2 bases and J shed 2 bases, with 14 bases lying between them. Germline V CDR1 and CDR2: MNHNS, SASEGT. The CDR3 loop spans 16 amino acids.

The chain joins TRBV29-1 to TRBJ2-3; no firm D call. Trimming stripped 3 bases from V and 6 bases from J, with 13 bases between. Germline V gene data show CDR1 as SQVTM and CDR2 as ANQGSEA. There are 13 residues in the CDR3. The CDR3 region is CSVEQVLRDTQYF. CDR3 bases: TGCAGCGTTGAGCAGGTCCTCCGGGATACGCAGTATTTT.

The V call is TRBV27, the J call TRBJ2-1; 10 nucleotides align to TRBD1. Germline V gives CDR1 MNHEY, CDR2 SMNVEV (reference sequence). The ends lost 5 bases at V and 6 bases at J; junction bases unmatched: 10. The CDR3 is 16 amino acids. The CDR3 loop is CASSPTPTGGINEQFF. As DNA, the CDR3 is TGTGCCAGCAGTCCGACCCCGACAGGGGGCATCAATGAGCAGTTCTTC.

This sequence joins TRBV5-1 and TRBJ1-1, with D possibly being TRBD1 (5 bases). The germline V gene encodes CDR1 SGHRS and CDR2 YFSETQ. The CDR3 sequence is 14 residues long. Deletions cut 5 bases from V and 5 bases from J, with 16 bases between. CDR3: CASSILGGGTEAFF. The CDR3, as DNA: TGCGCCAGCAGTATCCTCGGTGGGGGGACTGAAGCTTTCTTT.

The rearrangement links TRBV5-6 to TRBJ2-7; D remains ambiguous. The CDR3 length is 13 residues. Trimming took 2 bases from V and 0 from J, leaving 6 bases between them. The germline gives CDR1 SGHDT, CDR2 YYEEEE. The CDR3 reads CASSFLSSYEQYF. In DNA form, the CDR3 reads TGTGCCAGCAGCTTCCTGAGCTCCTACGAGCAGTACTTC.

This clone was found once. The chain has TRBV5-8 and TRBJ1-5; 7 bases map to TRBD1. The length of the CDR3 is 17 residues. Trimming cost V 3 bases and J 0 bases; bases outside gene matches: 9. CDR1 and CDR2 (germline): SGHTS, YDEGEE. CDR3 coding DNA: TGTGCCAGCAGCTCCGGGACAGTACCTTATAGCAATCAGCCCCAGCATTTT. It specifies CASSSGTVPYSNQPQHF.

The V and J genes are TRBV19 and TRBJ2-5, with 9 bases lining up with TRBD1. In germline, CDR1 is LNHDA, CDR2 SQIVND (reference sequence). Trimming took 10 bases from V and 7 from J; bases not matched to a gene: 7. There are 12 residues in the CDR3. The DNA for the CDR3 is TGTGCCACCCGGACGGGACAGGGGACCCAGTACTTC. Translation gives CATRTGQGTQYF.

This clone occurred once. The chain combines TRBV28 with TRBJ1-6; D remains unclear. V lost 5 bases to trimming and J lost 0 bases, with 11 bases between them. The germline V gene encodes CDR1 MDHEN and CDR2 SYDVKM. This CDR3 is 16 amino acids long. The CDR3 reads CASSPSRSSYNSPLHF. DNA of the CDR3: TGTGCCAGCAGTCCTAGCCGAAGCTCCTATAATTCACCCCTCCACTTT.

The gene calls are TRBV28 and TRBJ1-1; the D gene is possibly TRBD1 (5 bases). V was shortened by 8 bases and J by 0 bases, with 16 bases between the two germline ends. The V gene's germline CDR1 is MDHEN and CDR2 SYDVKM. The CDR3 extends over 15 amino acids. CDR3 in amino acids: CASRWGDHMNTEAFF. CDR3 sequence (DNA): TGTGCCAGCCGATGGGGGGACCACATGAACACTGAAGCTTTCTTT.

The rearrangement uses TRBV5-1 and TRBJ2-7; tentatively, D is TRBD1 (6 bases). Trimming shortened V by 6 bases and J by 2 bases, and 15 bases separated the two germline ends. This CDR3 spans 14 amino acids. Germline V gene sequence: CDR1 SGHRS, CDR2 YFSETQ. CDR3 amino acids: CASTPGHRPYEQYF. CDR3 DNA sequence: TGCGCCAGCACCCCGGGACACCGTCCCTACGAGCAGTACTTC.

This rearrangement joins TRBV7-2 to TRBJ2-5, with 8 bases matching TRBD2. After removal of 2 bases from V and 0 bases from J, the junction contained 5 bases not matched to a gene. The germline CDR1 and CDR2 sequences are SGHTA and FQGNSA. The CDR3 sequence is 16 residues long. CDR3 DNA: TGTGCCAGCAGCTTAAGTGGTAGCGGGGACCAAGAGACCCAGTACTTC. Translated, it gives CASSLSGSGDQETQYF.

J is TRBJ2-7 and V is TRBV5-5, with TRBD2 identical over 10 bases. V was pared by 4 bases and J by 3 bases, with 7 bases of the junction left unmatched. The germline CDR1 and CDR2 sequences are SGHKS and YYEKEE (reference sequence). CDR3 length: 15 residues. The CDR3 is CASSLGLAEIYEQYF. The CDR3 coding sequence is TGTGCCAGCAGCCTAGGACTAGCGGAGATCTACGAGCAGTACTTC.

The chain recombines TRBV10-3 with TRBJ2-1; D gene ambiguous. The CDR3 length is 13 residues. Between the trimmed V and J ends, which lost 6 bases and 1 base, there was a span of 7 bases. Germline CDR1 reads ENHRY; CDR2 reads SYGVKD. As DNA, the CDR3 is TGTGCCATCAGGCAGGATTCCTACAATGAGCAGTTCTTC. Amino acids: CAIRQDSYNEQFF.

The chain has TRBV7-9 and TRBJ2-3, with 9 nucleotides matching TRBD2. The CDR3 loop spans 17 amino acids. CDR1 and CDR2 (germline): SEHNR, FQNEAQ (reference sequence). V lost 1 base to trimming and J lost 2 bases; unmatched junction nucleotides: 7. The DNA for the CDR3 is TGTGCCAGCAGCTTAGGGCAGGCTAGCGGGAACACAGATACGCAGTATTTT. Protein sequence: CASSLGQASGNTDTQYF.

V and J are TRBV4-3 and TRBJ1-3; D is unclear. The CDR3 is 18 residues long. CDR1 and CDR2 (germline): LGHNA, YSLEER. The V end lost 0 bases, the J end lost 4 bases, and 19 bases lay between the germline ends. CDR3 coding DNA: TGCGCCAGCAGCCAAGATCCAGCAGGTTCTAATTCGGGAAACACCATATATTTT. This encodes CASSQDPAGSNSGNTIYF.

The V call is TRBV30, the J call TRBJ1-1, with D possibly matching TRBD1 (5 bases). Germline V gene lookup returns CDR1 GTSNPN and CDR2 SVGIG (reference sequence). This CDR3 is 15 amino acids long. The V end lost 0 bases, the J end lost 0 bases, and 11 bases lay between the germline ends. CDR3 nucleotides: TGTGCCTGGAGTGTTCCAGGGTCTCTGAACACTGAAGCTTTCTTT. Translated, it gives CAWSVPGSLNTEAFF.

The CDR3 DNA follows: TGTGCCAGCACTCTAAACCCAACAGGGAGAGGGGGCTACACCTTC. Translation: CASTLNPTGRGGYTF. The chain combines TRBV6-6 with TRBJ1-2; tentatively, D is TRBD1 (6 bases). Germline loops: CDR1 MNHNY, CDR2 SVGAGI (reference sequence). V was pared by 7 bases and J by 8 bases, with 23 bases between. The CDR3 spans 15 residues.

The V call is TRBV10-1, the J call TRBJ2-3; 7 bases agree with TRBD1. Germline CDR1 is WNHNN and CDR2 is SYGVQD (reference sequence). The CDR3 is made up of 13 amino acids. Trimming at V came to 7 bases and at J to 0 bases, leaving 1 base not matched to a gene. CDR3 amino acids: CASKGASTDTQYF. In nucleotides, the CDR3 is TGCGCCAGCAAGGGGGCTAGCACAGATACGCAGTATTTT.

The rearrangement joins TRBV6-5 to TRBJ1-6, with D possibly matching TRBD1 (6 bases). Trimming left V 2 bases short and J 3 bases short, with 11 bases between. CDR1 and CDR2 from the germline V gene are MNHEY and SVGAGI. The CDR3 is 16 residues long. The CDR3 here is CASSYGGASYNSPLHF. The CDR3 coding sequence is TGTGCCAGCAGTTACGGGGGGGCGAGCTATAATTCACCCCTCCACTTT.

The chain recombines TRBV7-9 with TRBJ2-1; 8 nucleotides agree with TRBD2. V was pared by 0 bases and J by 2 bases, with 9 bases of the junction left unmatched. Germline V gene sequence: CDR1 SEHNR, CDR2 FQNEAQ (reference sequence). This CDR3 has 18 amino acids. The chain's CDR3 is CASSLAMGAGVTYNEQFF. CDR3 DNA: TGTGCCAGCAGCTTAGCCATGGGAGCGGGAGTCACCTACAATGAGCAGTTCTTC.

The chain links TRBV7-9 to TRBJ1-6, with D possibly matching TRBD1 (5 bases). Trimming removed 5 bases at V and 5 bases at J, with 7 bases between. From germline, CDR1 is SEHNR and CDR2 FQNEAQ (reference sequence). The CDR3 is 13 amino acids. DNA of the CDR3: TGTGCCAGCAGCCGACAGAATAATTCACCCCTCCACTTT. It translates to CASSRQNNSPLHF.

The V gene is TRBV4-1, the J gene TRBJ2-3, with 8 bases lining up with TRBD2. Germline V gene data show CDR1 as MGHRA and CDR2 as YSYEKL. CDR3 size: 14 residues. J lost 6 bases, V lost 3 bases, and 5 bases had no gene match. The CDR3 coding sequence is TGCGCCAGCAGCCAGCTAGCGGGTCTGGATACGCAGTATTTT. Residues: CASSQLAGLDTQYF.

The chain combines TRBV7-2 with TRBJ1-2; possible D gene TRBD1, 6 bases. The CDR3 totals 14 residues. Germline V lookup: CDR1 SGHTA, CDR2 FQGNSA. V shed 1 base and J shed 8 bases, with 14 bases lying between them. The CDR3 region is CASSLGVSGGGYTF. The CDR3 DNA follows: TGTGCCAGCAGCTTAGGGGTTTCGGGGGGCGGCTACACCTTC.

This clone was recorded once. The J gene is TRBJ2-2, the V gene TRBV4-1; D is ambiguous. Per the germline V gene, CDR1 is MGHRA and CDR2 is YSYEKL. Between the trimmed V and J ends, which lost 1 base and 2 bases, there was a span of 11 bases. CDR3 length equals 16 residues. CDR3 in DNA: TGCGCCAGCAGCCAAGCCGGGTCCGGAAACACCGGGGAGCTGTTTTTT. Translating it yields CASSQAGSGNTGELFF.

J is TRBJ2-3 and V is TRBV28; TRBD1 might be the D (6 bases). V shed 2 bases and J shed 10 bases, with 16 bases lying between them. CDR1 is MDHEN, CDR2 SYDVKM, per germline. CDR3 length: 14 amino acids. Here the CDR3 reads CASSLSPGVGAQYF. In DNA form, the CDR3 reads TGTGCCAGCAGTTTAAGCCCAGGGGTCGGCGCGCAGTATTTT.